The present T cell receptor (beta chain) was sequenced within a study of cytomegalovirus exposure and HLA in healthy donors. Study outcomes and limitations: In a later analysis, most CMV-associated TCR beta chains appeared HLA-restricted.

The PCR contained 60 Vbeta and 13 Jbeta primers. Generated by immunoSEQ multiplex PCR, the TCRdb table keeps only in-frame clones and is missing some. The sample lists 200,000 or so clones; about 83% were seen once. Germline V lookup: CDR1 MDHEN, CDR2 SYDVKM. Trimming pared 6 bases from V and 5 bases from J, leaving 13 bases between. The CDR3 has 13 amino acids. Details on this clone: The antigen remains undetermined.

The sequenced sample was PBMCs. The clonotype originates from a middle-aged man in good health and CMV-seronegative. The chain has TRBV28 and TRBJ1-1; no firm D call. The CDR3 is CASRWAGLTEAFF. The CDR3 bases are TGTGCCAGCAGATGGGCCGGATTAACTGAAGCTTTCTTT.